These 21 T cell receptor beta chains share one sample of origin, sequenced in a study of patients and donors after allogeneic stem cell transplantation. TCRdb recomputed calls from the RT-PCR reads with MiXCR, one row per CDR3 protein. The repertoire holds about 410,000 distinct CDR3 sequences, with about a sixth as singletons. Sequencing was performed on blood, either unsorted or a sorted T cell fraction (not recorded which). The source of these receptors is a human donor who was either an allogeneic HSCT recipient or a stem cell or donor lymphocyte infusion donor (not recorded which). It is not recorded whose cells these are; they may come from a transplant donor.

The gene calls are TRBV20-1 and TRBJ1-4; 7 bases align to TRBD1. CDR3 length equals 13 residues. Germline V CDR1 and CDR2: DFQATT, SNEGSKA (reference sequence). Trimming at V came to 6 bases and at J to 11 bases, leaving 12 bases not matched to a gene. The CDR3 DNA follows: TGCAGTGCCCGTGACAGGGATGCGAGGAAACTGTTTTTT. Protein sequence: CSARDRDARKLFF.

This clonotype has a single count. The chain couples TRBV20-1 to TRBJ1-1, with 9 bases that match TRBD1. V lost 4 bases and J lost 4; bases outside the gene matches: 7. The germline gives CDR1 DFQATT, CDR2 SNEGSKA (reference sequence). CDR3 length: 14 amino acids. The CDR3: CSAKQGAVGTEAFF. As DNA, the CDR3 is TGCAGTGCTAAACAGGGGGCAGTCGGCACTGAAGCTTTCTTT.

The rearrangement links TRBV11-2 to TRBJ1-1; 11 bases are a match to TRBD1. This CDR3 is 15 amino acids long. CDR1 is SGHAT, CDR2 FQNNGV, per germline. V gave up 5 bases and J gave up 2 bases; unmatched junction bases: 4. CDR3 DNA sequence: TGTGCCAGCAGCCCGTGGACAGGGGGCAACACTGAAGCTTTCTTT. This codes for CASSPWTGGNTEAFF. Combining the CDR3 with reference TRBV11-2 and TRBJ1-1 gives the whole variable domain EAGVAQSPRYKIIEKRQSVAFWCNPISGHATLYWYQQILGQGPKLLIQFQNNGVVDDSQLPKDRFSAERLKGVDSTLKIQPAKLEDSAVYLCASSPWTGGNTEAFFGQGTRLTVV.

The chain uses TRBV29-1 and TRBJ2-1; maybe TRBD2 (6 bases). Germline CDR1 is SQVTM and CDR2 is ANQGSEA. V lost 8 bases and J 7 bases, leaving 21 bases between the germline ends. The CDR3 spans 14 residues. The CDR3, as DNA: TGCAGCCTTTGGACGGGGGACCCGGGGAATGAGCAGTTCTTC. This encodes CSLWTGDPGNEQFF.

V and J are TRBV14 and TRBJ2-4; 7 nucleotides match TRBD1. CDR1 is SGHDN and CDR2 is FVKESK in the germline V gene. The CDR3 spans 18 residues. The junction had 8 bases not matched to a gene; V was cut back by 0 bases and J by 0 bases. CDR3 sequence reads: CASSQERGPGVAKNIQYF. CDR3 DNA sequence: TGTGCCAGCAGCCAAGAAAGGGGGCCAGGGGTAGCCAAAAACATTCAGTACTTC.

This clonotype was seen only once. This chain links TRBV30 with TRBJ2-5; 12 bases are a match to TRBD1. Germline CDR1 is GTSNPN and CDR2 is SVGIG (reference sequence). This CDR3 has 14 amino acids. J gave up 5 bases and V 7 bases, and 8 bases lay outside the gene matches. The CDR3 DNA sequence: TGTGCCTTGGGGGGGACAGGGGGCTGGGAGACCCAGTACTTC. Its translation is CALGGTGGWETQYF.

The chain recombines TRBV12-3 or TRBV12-4 with TRBJ1-1; perhaps TRBD1 as D (5 bases). CDR3 size: 15 residues. V was shortened by 6 bases and J by 6 bases, with 20 bases between the two germline ends. The CDR3 is CASRPPGRTRAEAFF. CDR3 DNA sequence: TGTGCCAGCAGGCCCCCGGGACGGACGAGGGCTGAAGCTTTCTTT.

This clonotype was observed a handful of times. The V and J genes are TRBV15 and TRBJ1-5; tentative D call: TRBD1 (6 bases). The germline gives CDR1 LNHNV, CDR2 YYDKDF (reference sequence). Trimming took off 0 bases at V and 2 bases at J, with 8 bases between the two ends. The CDR3 is made up of 15 amino acids. The CDR3 nucleotides are TGTGCCACCAGCAGAGATCGACAGGGCAATCAGCCCCAGCATTTT. Its translation: CATSRDRQGNQPQHF.

This clonotype was seen many times. The genes are TRBV6-2 or TRBV6-3 and TRBJ2-7; D is perhaps TRBD1 (5 bases). Trimming removed 2 bases from V and 1 base from J, with 6 bases in between. The CDR3 consists of 13 residues. Germline lookup yields CDR1 MNHEY and CDR2 SVGEGT. The CDR3 loop is CASSYTGSYEQYF. CDR3 DNA sequence: TGTGCCAGCAGTTACACAGGATCCTACGAGCAGTACTTC.

This clonotype was detected ten times or more. The CDR3 here is CASSQADDGSTDTQYF. The CDR3 coding sequence is TGTGCCAGCAGCCAGGCCGACGACGGGAGCACAGATACGCAGTATTTT. This sequence joins TRBV4-2 and TRBJ2-3; D ambiguous. Trimming removed 3 bases from V and 0 bases from J, with 13 bases in between. CDR1 is LGHNA and CDR2 is YNFKEQ in the germline V gene. This CDR3 has 16 amino acids.

The chain combines TRBV11-2 with TRBJ2-6, with D unclear. The length of the CDR3 is 17 residues. V lost 4 bases to trimming and J lost 0 bases, with 13 bases between them. Germline loops: CDR1 SGHAT, CDR2 FQNNGV. As DNA, the CDR3 is TGTGCCAGCAGCTCTAAGGTCCTTTCCTCTGGGGCCAACGTCCTGACTTTC. It is translated as CASSSKVLSSGANVLTF.

This clonotype showed up just a few times. The rearrangement joins TRBV4-3 to TRBJ2-3; possibly TRBD2 for D (5 bases). The CDR3 is made up of 13 amino acids. V lost 0 bases, J lost 9 bases, and 10 bases lay in between. CDR1 and CDR2 (germline): LGHNA, YSLEER. CDR3 region: CASSQERARTQYF. The CDR3 coding sequence is TGCGCCAGCAGCCAAGAGAGGGCTAGAACGCAGTATTTT.

In this sample, this clonotype turned up many times. The chain has TRBV12-3 or TRBV12-4 and TRBJ2-2; no firm D call. The V end lost 7 bases, the J end lost 0 bases, and 3 bases lay between the germline ends. The CDR3 sequence is 12 residues long. CDR3 in DNA: TGTGCCAGCAAGGCGAACACCGGGGAGCTGTTTTTT. Translated, it gives CASKANTGELFF.

This clonotype has only a few counts. The CDR3 spells CASSLGQIGIGAEAFF. CDR3 sequence (DNA): TGTGCCAGCAGCTTGGGACAGATAGGTATTGGAGCTGAAGCTTTCTTT. The chain combines TRBV5-6 with TRBJ1-1; TRBD1 might be the D (5 bases). This CDR3 has 16 residues. V dropped 0 bases and J dropped 6 bases, with 18 bases sitting between them. The germline gives CDR1 SGHDT, CDR2 YYEEEE.

This rearrangement joins TRBV11-2 to TRBJ2-7; D uncertain. The ends were cut back, 2 bases at V and 3 bases at J, with 26 bases in the middle. Germline V gives CDR1 SGHAT, CDR2 FQNNGV. The CDR3 runs 19 residues. CDR3 sequence reads: CASSLIRVGRAQRIYEQYF. The CDR3 DNA sequence: TGTGCCAGCAGCTTAATCCGAGTCGGCCGGGCCCAACGAATCTACGAGCAGTACTTC.

This clonotype was seen only a few times. The chain links TRBV29-1 to TRBJ1-1; no clear D gene. CDR3 length: 11 amino acids. V gave up 3 bases and J gave up 11 bases, with 13 bases separating them. Germline loops: CDR1 SQVTM, CDR2 ANQGSEA. CDR3 coding DNA: TGCAGCGTTGATGAAGGGTCTGGGGCTTTCTTT. Translating gives CSVDEGSGAFF.

The chain is built from TRBV7-3 and TRBJ2-1; TRBD1 matches at 8 bases. V lost 5 bases and J lost 2; bases outside the gene matches: 5. Germline CDR1 is SGHTA and CDR2 is FQGTGA. The CDR3 has 15 amino acids. The CDR3 DNA follows: TGTGCCAGCAGCGACCCGACAGGGGCCTACAATGAGCAGTTCTTC. As protein: CASSDPTGAYNEQFF. Together with reference TRBV7-3 and TRBJ2-1, the CDR3 gives the full variable domain: GAGVSQTPSNKVTEKGKYVELRCDPISGHTALYWYRQSLGQGPEFLIYFQGTGAADDSGLPNDRFFAVRPEGSVSTLKIQRTERGDSAVYLCASSDPTGAYNEQFFGPGTRLTVL.

This sequence joins TRBV18 and TRBJ2-7, with a tentative D call TRBD1 (6 bases). V lost 3 bases and J lost 4, with 13 bases in between. The CDR3 consists of 14 residues. Per germline, CDR1 KGHSH and CDR2 LQKENI. The CDR3 nucleotides read TGTGCCAGCTCACCCTTGGACAGCGTATACGAGCAGTACTTC. Translated, it gives CASSPLDSVYEQYF.

In this sample, this clonotype turned up many times. This sequence joins TRBV27 and TRBJ1-3; D might be TRBD1 (6 bases). Trimming shortened V by 7 bases and J by 6 bases, and 16 bases separated the two germline ends. Germline-derived CDR1 and CDR2 are MNHEY and SMNVEV (reference sequence). This CDR3 comprises 14 residues. The CDR3 loop reads CASKKQGLENTIYF. The CDR3 DNA sequence: TGTGCCAGCAAAAAACAGGGATTGGAAAACACCATATATTTT.

The CDR3 DNA reads TGTGCCAGCAGCCGCCTGACAGCGAACACCGGGGAGCTGTTTTTT. Amino acids: CASSRLTANTGELFF. The genes are TRBV7-9 and TRBJ2-2; maybe TRBD1 (5 bases). CDR1 is SEHNR, CDR2 FQNEAQ, per germline (reference sequence). The V gene lost 5 bases and the J gene lost 0 bases, with 10 bases spanning the gap. There are 15 residues in the CDR3.

This clonotype was seen many times. This rearrangement joins TRBV12-3 or TRBV12-4 to TRBJ2-7, with a weak D call TRBD2 (6 bases). Trimming left V 2 bases short and J 4 bases short, with 9 bases between. The CDR3 is 13 residues long. CDR3 sequence (DNA): TGTGCCAGCAGTTTATCAGGGAGGTACGAGCAGTACTTC. Translation gives CASSLSGRYEQYF.